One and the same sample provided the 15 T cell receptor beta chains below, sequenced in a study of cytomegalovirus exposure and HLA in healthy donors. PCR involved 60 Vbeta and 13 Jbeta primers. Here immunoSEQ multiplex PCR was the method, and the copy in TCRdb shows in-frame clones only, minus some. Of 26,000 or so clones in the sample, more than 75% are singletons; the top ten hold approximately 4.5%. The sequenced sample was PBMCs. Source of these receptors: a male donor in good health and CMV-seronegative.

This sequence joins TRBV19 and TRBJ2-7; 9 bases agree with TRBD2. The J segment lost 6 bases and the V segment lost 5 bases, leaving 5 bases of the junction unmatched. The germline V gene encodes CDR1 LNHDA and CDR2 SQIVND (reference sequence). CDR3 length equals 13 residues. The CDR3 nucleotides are TGTGCCAGTAGTTTGGTAGCGGGAGTCGAGCAGTACTTC. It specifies CASSLVAGVEQYF.

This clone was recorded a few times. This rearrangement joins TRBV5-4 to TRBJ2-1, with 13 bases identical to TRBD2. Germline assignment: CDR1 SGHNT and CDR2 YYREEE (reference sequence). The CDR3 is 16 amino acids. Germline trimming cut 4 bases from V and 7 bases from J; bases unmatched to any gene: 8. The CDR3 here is CASSPAGTSGMNEQFF. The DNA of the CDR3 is TGTGCCAGCAGCCCTGCCGGGACTAGCGGGATGAATGAGCAGTTCTTC. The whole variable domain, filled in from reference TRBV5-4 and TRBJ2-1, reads ETGVTQSPTHLIKTRGQQVTLRCSSQSGHNTVSWYQQALGQGPQFIFQYYREEENGRGNFPPRFSGLQFPNYSSELNVNALELDDSALYLCASSPAGTSGMNEQFFGPGTRLTVL.

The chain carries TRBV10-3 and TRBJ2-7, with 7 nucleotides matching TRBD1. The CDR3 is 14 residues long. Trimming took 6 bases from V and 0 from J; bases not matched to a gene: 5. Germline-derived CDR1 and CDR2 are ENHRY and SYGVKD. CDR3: CAIRPGQSSYEQYF. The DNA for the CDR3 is TGTGCCATCAGGCCGGGACAGAGCTCCTACGAGCAGTACTTC.

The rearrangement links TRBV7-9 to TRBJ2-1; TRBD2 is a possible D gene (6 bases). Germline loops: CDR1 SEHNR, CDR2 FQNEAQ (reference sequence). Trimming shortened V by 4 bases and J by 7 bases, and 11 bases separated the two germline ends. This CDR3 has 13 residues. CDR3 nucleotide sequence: TGTGCCAGCAGCTGGGACTCGGGGAATGAGCAGTTCTTC. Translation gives CASSWDSGNEQFF.

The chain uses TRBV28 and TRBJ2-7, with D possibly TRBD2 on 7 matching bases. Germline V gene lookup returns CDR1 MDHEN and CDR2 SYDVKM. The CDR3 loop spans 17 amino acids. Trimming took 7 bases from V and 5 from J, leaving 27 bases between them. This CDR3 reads CASTSMGGVRGGDEQYF. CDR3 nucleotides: TGTGCCAGCACCTCCATGGGGGGCGTCAGGGGAGGGGACGAGCAGTACTTC.

The DNA of the CDR3 is TGTGCCAGCAGCTTAGGAGTCAGGGGTCGACTCCCCTCTTCGCAGTTCTTC. It yields the protein CASSLGVRGRLPSSQFF. The rearrangement uses TRBV7-6 and TRBJ2-1; D may be TRBD1 (6 bases). The V gene lost 1 base and the J gene lost 12 bases, with 25 bases spanning the gap. Germline assignment: CDR1 SGHVS and CDR2 FNYEAQ. The CDR3 is 17 residues long.

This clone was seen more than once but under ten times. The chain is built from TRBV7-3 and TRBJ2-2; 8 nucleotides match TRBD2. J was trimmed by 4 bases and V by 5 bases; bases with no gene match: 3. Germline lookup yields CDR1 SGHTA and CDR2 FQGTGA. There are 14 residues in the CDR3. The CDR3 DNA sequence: TGTGCCAGCAGCCCGGGGGGGAGCACCGGGGAGCTGTTTTTT. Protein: CASSPGGSTGELFF.

The DNA of the CDR3 is TGTGCCAGCAGCCTGGACAGGGGAGAGACCCAGTACTTC. Translating gives CASSLDRGETQYF. J is TRBJ2-5 and V is TRBV5-6; TRBD1 agrees at 9 bases. CDR1 and CDR2 (germline): SGHDT, YYEEEE. J was trimmed by 4 bases and V by 4 bases; bases with no gene match: 2. The CDR3 is 13 residues long.

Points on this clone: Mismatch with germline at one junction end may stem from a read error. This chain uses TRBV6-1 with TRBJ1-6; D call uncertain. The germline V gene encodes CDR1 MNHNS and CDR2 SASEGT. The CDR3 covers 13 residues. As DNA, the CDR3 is TGTGCCAGCAGCGAAGATGTGGCTTCACCCCTCCACTTT. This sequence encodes CASSEDVASPLHF.

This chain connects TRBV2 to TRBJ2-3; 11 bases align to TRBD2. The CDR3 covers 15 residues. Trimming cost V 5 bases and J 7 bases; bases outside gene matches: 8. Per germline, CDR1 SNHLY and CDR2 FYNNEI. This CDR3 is CASSLSGGAGNTQYF. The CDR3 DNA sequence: TGTGCCAGCAGTCTTAGCGGGGGGGCTGGGAATACGCAGTATTTT.

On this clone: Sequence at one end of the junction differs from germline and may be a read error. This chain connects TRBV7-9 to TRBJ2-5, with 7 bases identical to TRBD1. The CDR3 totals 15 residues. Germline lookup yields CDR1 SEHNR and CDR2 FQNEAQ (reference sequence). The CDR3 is CSSSEEGQFQETQYF. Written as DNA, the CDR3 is TGTTCCAGCAGCGAAGAGGGACAGTTCCAAGAGACCCAGTACTTC.

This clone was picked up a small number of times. CDR3 coding DNA: TGTGCCAGCAGCGTATCGGCGGGAGGGCCCCATACGCAGTATTTT. This sequence encodes CASSVSAGGPHTQYF. The chain carries TRBV9 and TRBJ2-3; 9 positions agree with TRBD2. Unmatched junction bases numbered 7, after V lost 1 base and J lost 7 bases. This CDR3 is built from 15 residues. CDR1 SGDLS and CDR2 YYNGEE come from the germline V gene.

The CDR3 nucleotides read TGTGCCAGCAGCGTAGGGGAGGAAGAGACCCAGTACTTC. Protein product: CASSVGEEETQYF. This sequence joins TRBV9 and TRBJ2-5, with D tentatively TRBD2 (6 bases). V lost 0 bases to trimming and J lost 3 bases, with 6 bases between them. This CDR3 spans 13 amino acids. Germline V lookup: CDR1 SGDLS, CDR2 YYNGEE.

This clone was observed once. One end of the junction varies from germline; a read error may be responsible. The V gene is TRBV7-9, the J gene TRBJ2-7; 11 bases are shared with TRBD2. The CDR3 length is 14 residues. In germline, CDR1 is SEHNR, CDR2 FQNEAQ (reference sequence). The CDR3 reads CSSSLVAGGQEQYF. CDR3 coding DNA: TGTTCCAGCAGCTTAGTAGCGGGGGGGCAGGAGCAGTACTTC.

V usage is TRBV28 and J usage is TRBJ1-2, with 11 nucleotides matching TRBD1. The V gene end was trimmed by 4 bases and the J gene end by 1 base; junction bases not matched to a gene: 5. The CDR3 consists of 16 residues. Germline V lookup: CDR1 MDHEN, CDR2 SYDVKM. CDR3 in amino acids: CASSSWTGGLNYGYTF. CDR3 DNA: TGTGCCAGCAGTTCCTGGACAGGGGGCCTTAACTATGGCTACACCTTC.